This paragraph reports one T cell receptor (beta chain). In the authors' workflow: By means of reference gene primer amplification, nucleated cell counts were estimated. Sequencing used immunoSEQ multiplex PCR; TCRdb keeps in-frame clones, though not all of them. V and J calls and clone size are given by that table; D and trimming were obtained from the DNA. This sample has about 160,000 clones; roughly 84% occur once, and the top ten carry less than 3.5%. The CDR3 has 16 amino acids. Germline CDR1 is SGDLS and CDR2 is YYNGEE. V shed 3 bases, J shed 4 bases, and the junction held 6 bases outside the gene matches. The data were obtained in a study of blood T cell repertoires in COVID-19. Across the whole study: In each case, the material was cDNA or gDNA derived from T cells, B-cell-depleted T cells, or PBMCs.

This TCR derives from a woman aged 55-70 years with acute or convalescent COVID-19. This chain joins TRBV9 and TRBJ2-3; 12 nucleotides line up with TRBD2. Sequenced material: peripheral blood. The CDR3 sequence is CASSERTSGESDTQYF. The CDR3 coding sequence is TGTGCCAGCAGCGAAAGGACTAGCGGGGAGTCAGATACGCAGTATTTT. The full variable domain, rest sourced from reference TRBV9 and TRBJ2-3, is DSGVTQTPKHLITATGQRVTLRCSPRSGDLSVYWYQQSLDQGLQFLIQYYNGEERAKGNILERFSAQQFPDLHSELNLSSLELGDSALYFCASSERTSGESDTQYFGPGTRLTVL.